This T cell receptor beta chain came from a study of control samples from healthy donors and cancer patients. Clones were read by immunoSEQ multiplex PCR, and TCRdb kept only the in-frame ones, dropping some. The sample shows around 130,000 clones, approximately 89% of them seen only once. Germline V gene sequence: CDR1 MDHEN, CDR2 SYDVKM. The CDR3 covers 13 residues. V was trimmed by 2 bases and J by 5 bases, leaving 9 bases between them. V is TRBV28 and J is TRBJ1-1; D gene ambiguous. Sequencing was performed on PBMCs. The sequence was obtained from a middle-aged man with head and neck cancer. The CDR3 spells CASSLGGGTEAFF. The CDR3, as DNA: TGTGCCAGCAGTTTAGGTGGTGGGACTGAAGCTTTCTTT.